The source of this TCR beta chain is a study of cytomegalovirus exposure and HLA in healthy donors. Study-wide points: Cytomegalovirus-associated status was assigned to about 160 TCR beta chains.

Turning to this clone: Its specificity is not known.

Germline assignment: CDR1 SQVTM and CDR2 ANQGSEA. The CDR3 totals 16 residues. Germline trimming cut 4 bases from V and 5 bases from J; bases unmatched to any gene: 14. PCR primers comprised 60 Vbeta and 13 Jbeta primers. The method was immunoSEQ multiplex PCR; TCRdb's version includes in-frame clones alone and lacks a portion of them. The sample shows approximately 250,000 clones, roughly 78% of them seen only once. The sequencing input was PBMCs. The chain couples TRBV29-1 to TRBJ2-1; TRBD2 agrees at 7 bases. This sequence was found in a boy between 5 and 17 years old in good health and CMV-seronegative. The CDR3 coding sequence is TGCAGCGTTGGAAACCGACTAGCACGGATTAACAATGAGCAGTTCTTC. Translating gives CSVGNRLARINNEQFF.